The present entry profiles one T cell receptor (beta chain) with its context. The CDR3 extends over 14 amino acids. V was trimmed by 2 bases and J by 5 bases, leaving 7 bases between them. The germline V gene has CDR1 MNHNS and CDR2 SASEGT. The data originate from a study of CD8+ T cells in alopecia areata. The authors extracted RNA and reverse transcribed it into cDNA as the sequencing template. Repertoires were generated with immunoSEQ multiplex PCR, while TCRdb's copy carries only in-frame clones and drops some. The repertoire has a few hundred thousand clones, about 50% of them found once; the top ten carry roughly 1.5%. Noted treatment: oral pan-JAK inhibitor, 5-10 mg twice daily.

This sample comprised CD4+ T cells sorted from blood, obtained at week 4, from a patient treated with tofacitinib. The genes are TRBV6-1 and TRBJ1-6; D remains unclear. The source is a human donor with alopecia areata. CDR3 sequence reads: CASSERIHNSPLHF. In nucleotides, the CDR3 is TGTGCCAGCAGTGAACGAATTCATAATTCACCCCTCCACTTT.